Sequencing of this T cell receptor beta chain was carried out in a study of regulatory T cells in long-lasting Graves disease. The TCR beta library used iRepertoire HTBI primers with Arm-PCR amplification of CDR3. TCRdb re-derived calls from the multiplex PCR reads in MiXCR, one entry per CDR3 protein. The sample has a few hundred thousand distinct CDR3 sequences; over 9.5% are singletons. The sample's time point: newly diagnosed GD, antithyroid drugs for less than 3 months. The TCR library was made from RNA that had been extracted from PBMCs in TRIzol. These sequences were also reported in another study, on T cells in Graves' hyperthyroidism and ophthalmopathy.

The sequences come from peripheral blood mononuclear cells (PBMCs), collected at new diagnosis, from a patient treated with antithyroid drugs. This TCR derives from a young woman with Graves disease.

For the CDR3, the DNA is TGTGCCAGTAGTATATTGGGAGGGCCAGGGAATGAGCAGTTCTTC. It translates to CASSILGGPGNEQFF. The rearrangement joins TRBV19 to TRBJ2-1; 7 nucleotides agree with TRBD2. Germline CDR1 is LNHDA and CDR2 is SQIVND (reference sequence). The CDR3 loop spans 15 amino acids. The ends lost 2 bases at V and 7 bases at J; junction bases unmatched: 8.